The 11 T cell receptor beta chains reported below all come from one sample, sequenced in a study of post-analysis software for immune sequencing data. For these TCRs, the target antigens are not known. Unique molecular identifiers tagged the TCR beta cDNA libraries. Using its own MiXCR run on the PCR reads, TCRdb lists one record per CDR3 protein. The sample lists about 200,000 distinct CDR3 sequences; 29% were seen once. The study's findings and limits: Included in a set of a handful of TRBV segments more frequent in patients than controls were TRBV5-6, TRBV5-1 and TRBV20-1.

Source material: blood. Every receptor here comes from a girl aged 2 to 17 with multiple sclerosis.

A note on this clonotype: Relative to the germline gene, one junction end is altered; a read error may explain this. V gene TRBV15 combines with J gene TRBJ2-3; perhaps TRBD2 as D (5 bases). Germline CDR1 is LNHNV and CDR2 is YYDKDF (reference sequence). The CDR3 contains 15 residues. This CDR3 is CVTSRDPREIGTQYF. In DNA, the CDR3 is TGTGTCACCAGCAGAGATCCCCGGGAAATCGGTACGCAGTATTTT. The whole variable domain, remainder taken from reference TRBV15 and TRBJ2-3, is DAMVIQNPRYQVTQFGKPVTLSCSQTLNHNVMYWYQQKSSQAPKLLFHYYDKDFNNEADTPDNFQSRRPNTSFCFLDIRSPGLGDTAMYLCVTSRDPREIGTQYFGPGTRLTVL.

This clonotype was counted only a few times. The chain combines TRBV18 with TRBJ1-1; the match to TRBD1 covers 11 bases. This CDR3 has 14 residues. CDR1 is KGHSH and CDR2 is LQKENI in the germline V gene. V lost 5 bases and J lost 6; bases outside the gene matches: 5. The CDR3 nucleotides read TGTGCCAGCTCAACGGGACAGGGGGGAGCTGAAGCTTTCTTT. It translates to CASSTGQGGAEAFF.

The chain employs TRBV2 and TRBJ2-3; the D gene is possibly TRBD2 (7 bases). Germline CDR1 reads SNHLY; CDR2 reads FYNNEI. This CDR3 comprises 15 residues. Trimming stripped 1 base from V and 5 bases from J, with 13 bases between. The CDR3 sequence: CASSEGEGVEDTQYF. In DNA, the CDR3 is TGTGCCAGCAGTGAAGGGGAGGGGGTGGAAGATACGCAGTATTTT.

This clonotype appeared many times. The junction departs from the called germline gene at one end, perhaps through a read error. The J gene is TRBJ1-5, the V gene TRBV12-3 or TRBV12-4, with 7 nucleotides matching TRBD1. The CDR3 consists of 15 residues. Here the CDR3 DNA reads TGCGCCAGCAGCTTGGAGGCAGGGGGAAATCAGCCCCAGCATTTT. Amino acid sequence: CASSLEAGGNQPQHF.

This clonotype has only a few counts. This CDR3 reads CASSTRGGVNTEAFF. The CDR3 nucleotides are TGCGCCAGCAGCACCCGAGGGGGAGTGAACACTGAAGCTTTCTTT. This rearrangement joins TRBV5-1 to TRBJ1-1, with D tentatively TRBD1 (6 bases). The ends were cut back, 4 bases at V and 0 bases at J, with 13 bases in the middle. Per germline, CDR1 SGHRS and CDR2 YFSETQ. The CDR3 length is 15 residues.

This clonotype was seen a handful of times. V and J are TRBV18 and TRBJ2-5, with TRBD1 identical over 8 bases. The J segment lost 5 bases and the V segment lost 0 bases, leaving 5 bases of the junction unmatched. CDR3 length equals 15 residues. The germline gives CDR1 KGHSH, CDR2 LQKENI. CDR3 residues: CASSPPGQAGETQYF. The CDR3 DNA reads TGTGCCAGCTCACCACCGGGACAGGCGGGGGAGACCCAGTACTTC.

This clonotype was observed a single time. The V and J genes are TRBV20-1 and TRBJ2-7; 7 nucleotides line up with TRBD1. The end of the DNA fits TRBJ2-5 better, so the J call may be wrong. Germline assignment: CDR1 DFQATT and CDR2 SNEGSKA (reference sequence). The CDR3 runs to 13 residues. CDR3 nucleotide sequence: TGCAGTGCTAGAAGACAGGGTTCAGAGACCCAGTACTTC. This sequence encodes CSARRQGSETQYF.

This clonotype was detected only a few times. The genes are TRBV21-1 and TRBJ2-3; the table assigns TRBD2, which was not confirmed against the DNA. TRBV21-1 corresponds to a pseudogene. The CDR3 totals 18 residues. The CDR3 nucleotides read TGTGCCAGCAGCAGCGTTCCCCGGGACTCACGCCCCACAGATACGCAGTATTTT. Amino acids: CASSSVPRDSRPTDTQYF.

This clonotype has a count of ten or more. This rearrangement joins TRBV6-2 or TRBV6-3 to TRBJ2-1; 10 nucleotides align to TRBD2. Germline V gene lookup returns CDR1 MNHEY and CDR2 SVGEGT. The J segment lost 8 bases and the V segment lost 0 bases, leaving 4 bases of the junction unmatched. The length of the CDR3 is 15 residues. CDR3 sequence reads: CASSYSASGSYEQFF. CDR3 DNA sequence: TGTGCCAGCAGTTACTCCGCTAGCGGGAGCTATGAGCAGTTCTTC.

This clonotype showed up many times. A junction end diverges from the germline sequence, so it may reflect a read error. The chain links TRBV12-3 or TRBV12-4 to TRBJ2-7, with D unclear. The CDR3 is 15 amino acids. The CDR3 DNA reads TGTGCCAGTAGTTCCCTCCGGACGGTGTCCTTCGAGCAGTACTTC. Translation gives CASSSLRTVSFEQYF.

Written as DNA, the CDR3 is TGTGCCAGCAGCTTATCCAGATTTTTTGGGGCTAGCGGTAATAAAGAGACCCAGTACTTC. This codes for CASSLSRFFGASGNKETQYF. The chain joins TRBV11-2 to TRBJ2-5, with 7 positions matching TRBD2. The CDR3 is 20 residues long. V lost 2 bases and J lost 3; bases outside the gene matches: 21. Germline values: CDR1 SGHAT, CDR2 FQNNGV.